Listed below are T cell receptor beta chains from one sample, sequenced in a study of T-cell memory formation after mild COVID-19. Via MiXCR, TCRdb re-called the 5' RACE reads, giving one row per CDR3 protein. Of 390,000 or so distinct CDR3 sequences listed, approximately 15% were seen once; the top ten hold around a fifth. Input material: PBMCs or a T cell subset sorted from them (not recorded which). These receptors came from a man between 18 and 35 years old who had mild COVID-19 (a few samples of this study predate the infection). Cell type and time point are not known. Both conserved end residues are part of each CDR3. The order of the fields is V gene, D gene, J gene, clone size, CDR3 DNA, CDR3 protein. D genes are given only for firm matches. Rows give clone size only sometimes, using once, few, many, or a class for an expanded clone.

>TRBV27|-|TRBJ2-1|few
TGTGCCAGTGAGCCAGCCGCATTTCTAGGGAATGAGCAGTTCTTC
CASEPAAFLGNEQFF
>TRBV3-1|-|TRBJ2-2|-
TGTGCCAGCAGCCATACCACCGGGGAGCTGTTTTTT
CASSHTTGELFF
>TRBV7-2|-|TRBJ2-5|few
TGTGCCATCGCCCGGGCGGTCCGGGAGACCCAGTACTTC
CAIARAVRETQYF
>TRBV4-1|TRBD1|TRBJ1-1|-
TGCGCCAGCAGCCAAGAGAAGAGACAGGGGGACACTGAAGCTTTCTTT
CASSQEKRQGDTEAFF
>TRBV5-1|-|TRBJ2-2|many
TGCGCCAGCAGCTTGGTGTCGGGGAACACCGGGGAGCTGTTTTTT
CASSLVSGNTGELFF
>TRBV19|TRBD1|TRBJ2-2|-
TGTGCCAGTATCCTACGACAGGGTGGGGACGGGGAGCTGTTTTTT
CASILRQGGDGELFF
>TRBV20-1|-|TRBJ1-4|-
TGCAGTGCTAGCCAACCGGGACGGTCCATTAATGAAAAACTGTTTTTT
CSASQPGRSINEKLFF
>TRBV4-3|-|TRBJ2-3|few
TGCGCCAGCAGCCAGGGCGGCCATACGCAGTATTTT
CASSQGGHTQYF
>TRBV6-4|TRBD1|TRBJ1-4|-
TGTGCCAGCAGACAGGGACAGGGGGATGAAAAACTGTTTTTT
CASRQGQGDEKLFF
>TRBV4-3|TRBD1|TRBJ2-1|-
TGCGCCAGCAGCCAAGCCACAGGGGGCGGCTACAATGAGCAGTTCTTC
CASSQATGGGYNEQFF
>TRBV29-1|-|TRBJ1-1|-
TGCAGCGTGACAACCGGGGACTCTGAAGCTTTCTTT
CSVTTGDSEAFF
>TRBV6-5|TRBD1|TRBJ2-2|-
TGTGCCAGCAGGGGGACAGCTTTGGGTCCGAACACCGGGGAGCTGTTTTTT
CASRGTALGPNTGELFF
>TRBV28|-|TRBJ2-2|many
TGTGCCAGCAGCCCCACGGGGACCGGGGAGCTGTTTTTT
CASSPTGTGELFF
>TRBV5-1|TRBD2|TRBJ2-3|few
TGCGCCAGCAGCTTGTGGGCCCAGCGGGGCGGCACAGATACGCAGTATTTT
CASSLWAQRGGTDTQYF
>TRBV6-5|TRBD1|TRBJ1-1|-
TGTGCCAGCAGTCCTACAGGGGGTGAAGCTTTCTTT
CASSPTGGEAFF
>TRBV4-2|TRBD1|TRBJ2-4|few
TGTGCCAGCAGCCCCCGGACAGGGGGGACCCAAAACGACATTCAGTACTTC
CASSPRTGGTQNDIQYF
>TRBV9|-|TRBJ1-5|-
TGTGCCAGCAGCGTTTCCAGCACCAATCAGCCCCAGCATTTT
CASSVSSTNQPQHF
>TRBV5-8|TRBD2|TRBJ2-3|many
TGTGCCAGCAGAACGAAGCGGGGGGGTTGGGATACGCAGTATTTT
CASRTKRGGWDTQYF
>TRBV7-6|-|TRBJ2-7|-
TGTGCCAGCAGATTAGTCGGCGGGGCCGCCTACGAGCAGTACTTC
CASRLVGGAAYEQYF
>TRBV11-2|-|TRBJ1-4|-
TGTGCCAGCAGCTTAGATCCATACGGGGAAAGGGATGAAAAACTGTTTTTT
CASSLDPYGERDEKLFF
>TRBV9|TRBD1|TRBJ2-7|few
TGTGCCAGCAGCCCAGCGCCGAAGACAGGGCTTTCCTACGAGCAGTACTTC
CASSPAPKTGLSYEQYF
>TRBV14|TRBD1|TRBJ2-1|-
TGTGCCAGCAGCCTAACTCCGGGACAGGGGGTAGTCAATGAGCAGTTCTTC
CASSLTPGQGVVNEQFF
>TRBV29-1|-|TRBJ1-2|-
TGCAGCGTTGAAGGGGGCGAGTCTGCTTTCTATGGCTACACCTTC
CSVEGGESAFYGYTF
>TRBV5-1|TRBD2|TRBJ2-1|many
TGCGCCAGCAGCTTCGAAGCGGGGACTGAGCAGTTCTTC
CASSFEAGTEQFF
>TRBV6-5|TRBD2|TRBJ2-7|few
TGTGCCAGCAGGGAAGCGGGGACTTCCTACGAGCAGTACTTC
CASREAGTSYEQYF
>TRBV18|-|TRBJ1-1|-
TGTGCCACCGGTAGGGGGGATGGGACTGAAGCTTTCTTT
CATGRGDGTEAFF
>TRBV7-2|TRBD1|TRBJ1-6|-
TGTGCCAGCAGCTCTCAGGGGGTTGAATCACCCCTCCACTTT
CASSSQGVESPLHF
>TRBV15|-|TRBJ1-4|few
TGTGCCACCAGCAGAGATGGAGATTTAGAAAAACTGTTTTTT
CATSRDGDLEKLFF
>TRBV7-3|TRBD2|TRBJ2-1|many
TGTGCCAGCAGCCGGGGGGGAAGCTCCTACAATGAGCAGTTCTTC
CASSRGGSSYNEQFF
>TRBV3-1|-|TRBJ2-5|few
TGTGCCAGCAGCCAAGGTGGGATGGAAGAGACCCAGTACTTC
CASSQGGMEETQYF
>TRBV5-1|-|TRBJ1-1|-
TGCGCCAGCAGCTTGGGACAGACAATGAACACTGAAGCTTTCTTT
CASSLGQTMNTEAFF
>TRBV5-1|-|TRBJ2-1|-
TGCGCCAGCAGCCCAGGGGCCCTGAGCTCCTACAATGAGCAGTTCTTC
CASSPGALSSYNEQFF
>TRBV7-9|-|TRBJ2-1|few
TGTGCCAGCAGCGGATACCGGGGTGCCGATTACAATGAGCAGTTCTTC
CASSGYRGADYNEQFF
>TRBV18|TRBD1|TRBJ1-5|few
TGTGCCAGCTCACCCGGGACAGGACAACAGCCCCAGCATTTT
CASSPGTGQQPQHF
>TRBV12-3/TRBV12-4|-|TRBJ2-5|-
TGTGCCAGCAGTTTAAATGGCGGGCCGTACCAAGAGACCCAGTACTTC
CASSLNGGPYQETQYF
>TRBV2|TRBD1|TRBJ1-2|-
TGTGCCAGCAGGGCTAGGGACAGGGGCTACACCTTC
CASRARDRGYTF
>TRBV4-3|-|TRBJ1-3|-
TGCGCCAGCAGCCTACAGACAGACTCTGGAAACACCATATATTTT
CASSLQTDSGNTIYF
>TRBV7-8|-|TRBJ2-1|few
TGTGCCAGCAGCCCCCCGACCGATGAGCAGTTCTTC
CASSPPTDEQFF
>TRBV2|TRBD1|TRBJ2-3|few
TGTGCCAGCGTGGACAGGGGAACAGATACGCAGTATTTT
CASVDRGTDTQYF
>TRBV12-5|-|TRBJ2-1|-
TGTGGTTCTTCCCCCCTCGAATACAATGAGCAGTTCTTC
CGSSPLEYNEQFF
>TRBV12-3/TRBV12-4|-|TRBJ1-6|few
TGTGCCAGCAGTTCCCAGGGGTTTAATTCACCCCTCCACTTT
CASSSQGFNSPLHF
>TRBV19|-|TRBJ2-3|few
TGTGCCAGTAGCCCGACATGGGCGGGGCCCACAGATACGCAGTATTTT
CASSPTWAGPTDTQYF
>TRBV9|-|TRBJ1-4|few
TGTGCCAGCAGCGTAGACACAGGGACTAATGAAAAACTGTTTTTT
CASSVDTGTNEKLFF
>TRBV5-1|TRBD1|TRBJ2-2|-
TGCGCCAGCAGCTTGGAGGCAGGGGGAAGTACCGGGGAGCTGTTTTTT
CASSLEAGGSTGELFF
>TRBV5-4|-|TRBJ2-7|few
TGTGCCAGCAGATCTGGTCTGGGGTACTACGAGCAGTACTTC
CASRSGLGYYEQYF
>TRBV6-6|-|TRBJ2-2|-
TGTGCCAGCAGTTACTCGCCGGGCGGGAATGCCGGGGAGCTGTTTTTT
CASSYSPGGNAGELFF
>TRBV12-3/TRBV12-4|-|TRBJ1-1|-
TGTGCCAGCAGTGGACGGCTACACAACACTGAAGCCTTCTTT
CASSGRLHNTEAFF
>TRBV12-3/TRBV12-4|TRBD1|TRBJ1-2|few
TGTGCCAGCAGACCACCCCCGACAGGGACGAATGGCTACACCTTC
CASRPPPTGTNGYTF
>TRBV5-1|-|TRBJ2-2|few
TGCGCCAGCAGCTTGCAATGGCTGGGGGGACGGACGAACACCGGGGAGCTGTTTTTT
CASSLQWLGGRTNTGELFF
>TRBV29-1|-|TRBJ2-1|few
TGCAGCGTTGGGACGGATACCGACAATGAGCAGTTCTTC
CSVGTDTDNEQFF
>TRBV29-1|TRBD1|TRBJ2-5|-
TGCAGCGTTGAAGGGACAGGGGGAAAAGAGACCCAGTACTTC
CSVEGTGGKETQYF